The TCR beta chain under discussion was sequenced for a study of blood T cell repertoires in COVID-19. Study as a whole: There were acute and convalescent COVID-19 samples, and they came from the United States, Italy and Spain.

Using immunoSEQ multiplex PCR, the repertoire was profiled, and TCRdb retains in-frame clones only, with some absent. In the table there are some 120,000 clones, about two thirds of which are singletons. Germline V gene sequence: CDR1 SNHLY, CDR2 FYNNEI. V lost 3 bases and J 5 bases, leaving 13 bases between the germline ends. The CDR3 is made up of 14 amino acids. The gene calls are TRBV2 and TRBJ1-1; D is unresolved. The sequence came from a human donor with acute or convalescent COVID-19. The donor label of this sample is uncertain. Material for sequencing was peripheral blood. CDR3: CASSDGEGGTEAFF. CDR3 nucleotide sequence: TGTGCCAGCAGTGATGGGGAGGGCGGTACTGAAGCTTTCTTT.